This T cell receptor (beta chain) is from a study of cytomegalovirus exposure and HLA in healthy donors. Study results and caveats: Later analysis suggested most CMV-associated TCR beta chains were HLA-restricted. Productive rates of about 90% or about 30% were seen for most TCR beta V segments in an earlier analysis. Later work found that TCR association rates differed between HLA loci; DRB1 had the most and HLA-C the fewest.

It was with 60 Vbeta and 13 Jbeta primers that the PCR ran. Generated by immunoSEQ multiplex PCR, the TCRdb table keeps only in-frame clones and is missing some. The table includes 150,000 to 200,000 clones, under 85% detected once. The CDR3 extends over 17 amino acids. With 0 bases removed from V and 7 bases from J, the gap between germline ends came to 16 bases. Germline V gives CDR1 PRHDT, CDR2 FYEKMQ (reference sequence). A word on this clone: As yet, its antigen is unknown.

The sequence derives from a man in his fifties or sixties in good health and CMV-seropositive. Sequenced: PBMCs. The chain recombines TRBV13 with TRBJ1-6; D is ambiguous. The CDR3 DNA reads TGTGCCAGCAGCTTAGGCGTGATGCAGGTACACAATTCACCCCTCCACTTT. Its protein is CASSLGVMQVHNSPLHF. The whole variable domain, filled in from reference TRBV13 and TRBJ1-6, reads AAGVIQSPRHLIKEKRETATLKCYPIPRHDTVYWYQQGPGQDPQFLISFYEKMQSDKGSIPDRFSAQQFSDYHSELNMSSLELGDSALYFCASSLGVMQVHNSPLHFGNGTRLTVT.